Shown below are 23 T cell receptor beta chains from a single sample sequenced in a study of blood T cell repertoires in COVID-19. Measured with immunoSEQ multiplex PCR; TCRdb has only the in-frame clones, and not every one. The sample records 45,000 to 60,000 clones, 88% being singletons. The source material was peripheral blood. These receptors were obtained from a man aged 50 or older with active COVID-19.

The CDR3 loop is CASAPGGPIYEQFF. The CDR3 coding sequence is TGTGCCAGCGCACCAGGGGGCCCGATCTATGAGCAGTTCTTC. The rearrangement uses TRBV11-3 and TRBJ2-1; 8 nucleotides match TRBD1. CDR1 is SGHNT and CDR2 is YENEEA in the germline V gene. The CDR3 runs to 14 residues. V gave up 8 bases and J gave up 8 bases; unmatched junction bases: 11.

The rearrangement uses TRBV7-9 and TRBJ2-3; maybe TRBD2 (7 bases). In germline, CDR1 is SEHNR, CDR2 FQNEAQ (reference sequence). Deletions cut 11 bases from V and 0 bases from J, with 15 bases between. The CDR3 length is 14 residues. The CDR3 sequence: CAGGALSSTDTQYF. The CDR3 coding sequence is TGTGCCGGGGGGGCCCTTTCTAGCACAGATACGCAGTATTTT.

This rearrangement joins TRBV5-8 to TRBJ1-4, with 7 bases aligning to TRBD1. Trimming removed 4 bases from V and 1 base from J; junction bases left unmatched: 10. The germline V gene encodes CDR1 SGHTS and CDR2 YDEGEE. This CDR3 is built from 17 residues. The DNA for the CDR3 is TGTGCCAGCAGCCACGGGGCAGGGGGTTTAACTAATGAAAAACTGTTTTTT. Amino acid sequence: CASSHGAGGLTNEKLFF. Full variable domain (remainder filled in from reference TRBV5-8 and TRBJ1-4): EAGVTQSPTHLIKTRGQQATLRCSPISGHTSVYWYQQALGLGLQFLLWYDEGEERNRGNFPPRFSGRQFPNYSSELNVNALELEDSALYLCASSHGAGGLTNEKLFFGSGTQLSVL.

The J gene is TRBJ2-5, the V gene TRBV3-1 (or the pseudogene TRBV3-2), with D possibly matching TRBD2 (5 bases). Germline lookup yields CDR1 LGHDT and CDR2 YNNKEL (reference sequence). The V and J ends lost 2 bases and 4 bases respectively, with 17 bases between them. The CDR3 is made up of 16 amino acids. CDR3 region: CASSQSGTGSGETQYF. For the CDR3, the DNA is TGTGCCAGCAGCCAAAGTGGTACGGGATCGGGAGAGACCCAGTACTTC.

The chain carries TRBV7-2 and TRBJ1-5; the D is unclear. CDR1 is SGHTA and CDR2 is FQGNSA in the germline V gene. CDR3 length: 14 residues. V shed 4 bases and J shed 4 bases, with 11 bases lying between them. The CDR3, as DNA: TGTGCCAGCAGCTCCCAGACGGGGAATCAGCCCCAGCATTTT. It yields the protein CASSSQTGNQPQHF.

The chain recombines TRBV6-4 with TRBJ2-1; TRBD2 matches at 7 bases. Looked up from germline, CDR1 is MRHNA and CDR2 is SNTAGT. Unmatched junction bases numbered 7, after V lost 6 bases and J lost 8 bases. This CDR3 contains 13 residues. CDR3 sequence reads: CASSKERGYEQFF. Written as DNA, the CDR3 is TGTGCCAGCAGCAAAGAGCGGGGTTATGAGCAGTTCTTC.

The table lists this clone with a few counts. The V gene is TRBV6-5, the J gene TRBJ1-5; D is undetermined. CDR1 and CDR2 from the germline V gene are MNHEY and SVGAGI. This CDR3 is built from 13 residues. Trimming took 0 bases from V and 6 from J, leaving 6 bases between them. The CDR3 coding sequence is TGTGCCAGCAGTTACTCGACGGGTCAGCCCCAGCATTTT. Protein product: CASSYSTGQPQHF.

With regard to this clone: In the same sample, other DNA sequences code for this CDR3. V usage is TRBV3-1 (or the pseudogene TRBV3-2) and J usage is TRBJ1-4; TRBD1 matches 8 bases. The length of the CDR3 is 17 residues. Trimming at V came to 3 bases and at J to 7 bases, leaving 13 bases not matched to a gene. The germline gives CDR1 LGHDT, CDR2 YNNKEL (reference sequence). The CDR3 loop reads CASSQIQTGTGSEKLFF. CDR3 coding DNA: TGTGCCAGCAGCCAGATCCAGACAGGGACAGGCAGTGAAAAACTGTTTTTT.

The V gene is TRBV5-1, the J gene TRBJ2-7; 8 bases match TRBD1. This CDR3 has 14 residues. The germline V gene encodes CDR1 SGHRS and CDR2 YFSETQ. V lost 4 bases and J lost 3; bases outside the gene matches: 6. CDR3 loop: CASSKGQEFYEQYF. CDR3 in DNA: TGCGCCAGCAGCAAGGGACAGGAATTCTACGAGCAGTACTTC.

V usage is TRBV19 and J usage is TRBJ1-4; 7 nucleotides align to TRBD1. There are 14 residues in the CDR3. V lost 9 bases to trimming and J lost 8 bases; unmatched junction nucleotides: 12. The germline V gene has CDR1 LNHDA and CDR2 SQIVND (reference sequence). The DNA of the CDR3 is TGTGCCAGCGAGGAAGGGACAGTCGGGGAAAAACTGTTTTTT. Its translation: CASEEGTVGEKLFF.

This chain connects TRBV27 to TRBJ2-5; TRBD1 agrees at 7 bases. This CDR3 contains 12 residues. V shed 8 bases, J shed 5 bases, and the junction held 5 bases outside the gene matches. Per germline, CDR1 MNHEY and CDR2 SMNVEV (reference sequence). The CDR3 DNA sequence: TGTGCCAGCGGCAGGGGGTGGGAGACCCAGTACTTC. Amino acids: CASGRGWETQYF.

CDR3 bases: TGCGCCAGCAGCCCCGGGACAGCCACCTACAATGAGCAGTTCTTC. This sequence encodes CASSPGTATYNEQFF. The chain is built from TRBV5-1 and TRBJ2-1; 7 bases align to TRBD1. V gave up 4 bases and J gave up 2 bases; unmatched junction bases: 6. The CDR3 has 15 amino acids. Germline V gene data show CDR1 as SGHRS and CDR2 as YFSETQ.

The J gene is TRBJ1-2, the V gene TRBV4-1; 9 bases match TRBD1. The germline CDR1 and CDR2 sequences are MGHRA and YSYEKL. The CDR3 extends over 16 amino acids. The V and J ends lost 7 bases and 4 bases, in that order; junction bases with no gene match: 13. This chain's CDR3 is CASTYTGTGSRYGYTF. In DNA, the CDR3 is TGCGCCAGCACCTACACCGGGACAGGGAGTCGCTATGGCTACACCTTC.

This clone was seen more than once but under ten times. The chain links TRBV9 to TRBJ2-2; 11 bases are shared with TRBD1. The V gene end was trimmed by 2 bases and the J gene end by 5 bases; junction bases not matched to a gene: 2. Germline CDR1 is SGDLS and CDR2 is YYNGEE. The CDR3 is 15 amino acids. The CDR3: CASSVRDRGTGELFF. CDR3 bases: TGTGCCAGCAGCGTCCGGGACAGGGGGACCGGGGAGCTGTTTTTT.

The V call is TRBV29-1, the J call TRBJ1-1, with a weak D call TRBD1 (5 bases). Germline V gives CDR1 SQVTM, CDR2 ANQGSEA. The CDR3 is made up of 13 amino acids. V lost 4 bases to trimming and J lost 8 bases, with 17 bases between them. Written as DNA, the CDR3 is TGCAGCGTTGGGGTAGCAGGGCTTGGCGAAGCTTTCTTT. The encoded protein is CSVGVAGLGEAFF.

The rearrangement uses TRBV7-9 and TRBJ1-4; D might be TRBD1 (5 bases). V lost 5 bases and J 0 bases, leaving 13 bases between the germline ends. The CDR3 covers 16 residues. Germline CDR1 SEHNR, CDR2 FQNEAQ (reference sequence). CDR3 in DNA: TGTGCCAGCAGCCTGTCCCGGGGGGCAACTAATGAAAAACTGTTTTTT. Protein sequence: CASSLSRGATNEKLFF.

The V and J genes are TRBV6-5 and TRBJ1-4, with 11 positions matching TRBD1. V shed 4 bases and J 9 bases; nucleotides not matched to a gene: 4. The CDR3 sequence is 14 residues long. CDR1 MNHEY and CDR2 SVGAGI come from the germline V gene. DNA for the CDR3: TGTGCCAGCAGTTTTGGACAGGGGGCGCAAAAACTGTTTTTT. This gives the protein CASSFGQGAQKLFF.

The V call is TRBV5-1, the J call TRBJ1-1; D possibly corresponds to TRBD1 (6 bases). This CDR3 is built from 16 residues. Germline loops: CDR1 SGHRS, CDR2 YFSETQ. V lost 5 bases to trimming and J lost 0 bases, with 17 bases between them. CDR3 in amino acids: CASRRTGTNMNTEAFF. CDR3 coding DNA: TGCGCCAGCAGACGGACCGGGACAAATATGAACACTGAAGCTTTCTTT.

V usage is TRBV20-1 and J usage is TRBJ1-6, with D unclear. This CDR3 has 18 residues. Germline V gene data show CDR1 as DFQATT and CDR2 as SNEGSKA (reference sequence). V was trimmed by 3 bases and J by 0 bases, leaving 18 bases between them. CDR3 DNA sequence: TGCAGTGCTAGTCGGCAGCCCAGAGGAAGCTCCTATAATTCACCCCTCCACTTT. It is translated as CSASRQPRGSSYNSPLHF.

V usage is TRBV6-5 and J usage is TRBJ2-1; D is unresolved. Germline V gene data show CDR1 as MNHEY and CDR2 as SVGAGI. The CDR3 is 13 amino acids. CDR3 DNA: TGTCATTCCCGGTCAACTATATACAATGAGCAGTTCTTC. Its protein product is CHSRSTIYNEQFF.

The chain recombines TRBV19 with TRBJ2-1; 13 bases map to TRBD2. CDR1 is LNHDA and CDR2 is SQIVND in the germline V gene (reference sequence). The CDR3 runs 15 residues. Trimming took 6 bases from V and 10 from J; bases not matched to a gene: 9. CDR3 DNA: TGTGCCAGTAGCTCCGGACTAGCGGGAGTATGGGAGCAGTTCTTC. It is translated as CASSSGLAGVWEQFF.

V and J are TRBV5-1 and TRBJ1-2; D perhaps matches TRBD1 (5 bases). CDR1 and CDR2 (germline): SGHRS, YFSETQ. Between the trimmed V and J ends, which lost 3 bases and 4 bases, there was a span of 10 bases. The CDR3 has 13 residues. CDR3 in DNA: TGCGCCAGCAGCTCTGACAGTGGCTATGGCTACACCTTC. Its protein product is CASSSDSGYGYTF.

The chain joins TRBV28 to TRBJ2-2, with 10 nucleotides matching TRBD2. Germline V gene data show CDR1 as MDHEN and CDR2 as SYDVKM. This CDR3 is 19 amino acids long. V was clipped by 8 bases and J by 5 bases; unmatched bases: 20. The CDR3 nucleotides are TGTGCCAGCGATCCGGGACTAGCGCCAACTCGGATCAAGACCGGGGAGCTGTTTTTT. Protein product: CASDPGLAPTRIKTGELFF.